What follows are 2 T cell receptor beta chains derived from one specimen sequenced in a study of blood T cell repertoires in COVID-19 (dated by TCRdb to 2019 to 2021). The receptor library was made with the immunoSEQ multiplex PCR assay. TCRdb took over this immuneACCESS table, retaining in-frame rearrangements with V and J assigned. Such tables are incomplete; in checked studies, under half of the missing clones stem from an unresolved V gene, and the remainder is unexplained. The table for this sample lists 65,000 to 95,000 clones; approximately 90% of them were counted only once. 2% to 3% of the sample is held by the ten biggest clonotypes. Sequencing used peripheral blood. Every receptor here comes from a man between 45 and 60 years old with COVID-19, enrolled during active disease.

The gene calls are TRBV13 and TRBJ1-1; TRBD1 might be the D (6 bases). Trimming left V 3 bases short and J 11 bases short, with 13 bases between. Germline V gene lookup returns CDR1 PRHDT and CDR2 FYEKMQ (reference sequence). CDR3 size: 12 residues. The DNA for the CDR3 is TGTGCCAGCAGCTTGCAGGGGCCTAAGGCTTTCTTT. It yields the protein CASSLQGPKAFF.

This rearrangement joins TRBV19 to TRBJ1-1; tentatively, D is TRBD1 (5 bases). CDR1 is LNHDA, CDR2 SQIVND, per germline (reference sequence). The V and J ends lost 4 bases and 3 bases respectively, with 15 bases between them. This CDR3 is 15 amino acids long. The CDR3 region is CASSKREGPHTEAFF. Written as DNA, the CDR3 is TGTGCCAGTAGTAAAAGGGAGGGGCCGCACACTGAAGCTTTCTTT.